Included here is one T cell receptor beta chain sequence, with context. Its antigen target is currently unknown. No much larger clone exists at a distance of one base, and base qualities are not known. TCRbeta CDR3 regions were amplified from genomic DNA by means of the immunoSEQ Assay, a bias-controlled multiplex PCR. Per the original workflow: Nucleated cell counts per sample were estimated from amplification of reference gene primers within the assay. To quantify the absolute abundance of each unique TCRbeta CDR3 rearrangement, sequence reads were collapsed and filtered. For each sample, productive Simpson clonality was calculated by taking the square root of Simpson's diversity index across productive rearrangements. TCRdb took over this immuneACCESS table, retaining in-frame rearrangements with V and J assigned. Such tables are incomplete; in checked studies, under half of the missing clones stem from an unresolved V gene, and the remainder is unexplained. V, J and clone size reflect that table, while D and trimming were determined from the DNA. Across this sample there are 150,000 to 200,000 clones, with approximately 91% seen only once. The ten top clones hold roughly 2.3% of the sample.

Collaborating institutions collected whole blood in K2EDTA tubes following their own protocols. Collaborator samples were shipped for TCRbeta analysis as frozen whole blood, isolated PBMCs, or DNA extracted from either sample type. The entry originates in a study of blood T cell repertoires in COVID-19 (TCRdb year 2020). Regarding the research as a whole: Samples covering the acute and convalescent phases of COVID-19 were provided by collaborators in the United States, Italy and Spain. The prospective study material was composed of cDNA or gDNA derived from T cells, B-cell-depleted T cells, or PBMCs. Deeply sampled blood TCRbeta repertoires from subjects exposed to, actively infected with, or recovered from COVID-19 were included in the dataset. The repertoires were released in a freely available public database meant as a resource for research on the immune response to SARS-CoV-2. The samples were drawn from the first 160 participants of the ongoing ImmuneRACE study and from 1,200 or so subjects provided by 6 global collaborators. The sample metadata nearly always contained a de-identified subject ID, COVID-19 status, age in years and sex. Where HLA class I and class II types were available, the types were taken from metadata supplied by the sample provider, not from assay-based typing.

Broad study findings and their caveats: The amount of clinical and demographic metadata varied by source and participant and was provided uncurated.

Sequencing was performed on peripheral blood. This TCR was sampled from a man younger than 35 with acute or convalescent COVID-19.

The CDR3 reads CASSEARPLATYNSPLHF. The DNA is as follows: TGTGCCAGCAGTGAAGCCAGGCCGTTGGCAACCTATAATTCACCCCTCCACTTT. The sequence is built from TRBV6-1 and TRBJ1-6; the D gene identity is not certain. The CDR3 spans 18 residues, from the cysteine through the phenylalanine. The only DNA kept is the CDR3, 54 bases in frame from the first base. A distance of 14 bases separates the germline ends of V and J, which lose 0 bases and 2 bases respectively. In the germline V gene, CDR1 corresponds to MNHNS and CDR2 to SASEGT.